The rows below give T cell receptor beta chains drawn from one sample of a study of shared clonotypes between healthy human individuals. The method was immunoSEQ multiplex PCR; TCRdb's version includes in-frame clones alone and lacks a portion of them. The table lists around 340,000 clones, more than 60% of them singletons. Material: memory CD4+ T cells sorted from blood. Receptor source: a man aged 25-40 years in good health. The CDR3 runs from the conserved cysteine through the conserved F or W. Fields, in order: V gene, J gene, D gene, clone size, CDR3 DNA, CDR3 protein. A D gene is named only where the DNA matches it firmly. Not every row has a clone size; where given, it reads once, few, many or a size class.

TRBV6-1	TRBJ1-2	.	.	TGTGCCAGCAGTCCGATAGGTGACGGCTATGGCTACACCTTC	CASSPIGDGYGYTF
TRBV7-2	TRBJ1-6	TRBD1	.	TGTGCCAGCAGCCCAGGACAGGTTTTCGCCCTCCACTTT	CASSPGQVFALHF
TRBV7-9	TRBJ2-5	.	few	TGTGCCAGCAGCGCACAGGGCCTCCAAGAGACCCAGTACTTC	CASSAQGLQETQYF
TRBV10-1	TRBJ2-2	TRBD1	.	TGCGCCAGCAGTGAGGGGGACAGGGGGCTGTTTTTT	CASSEGDRGLFF
TRBV27	TRBJ2-5	.	once	TGTGCCAGCGGAGAGGGCAGGGAAGGGACCCAGTACTTC	CASGEGREGTQYF
TRBV10-3	TRBJ1-5	.	.	TGTGCCATCAGTGCTACAGCTAGCAATCAGCCCCAGCATTTT	CAISATASNQPQHF
TRBV4-3	TRBJ2-1	.	once	TGCGCCAGCAGCCAGGTCGGAACAAGCTACAATGAGCAGTTCTTC	CASSQVGTSYNEQFF
TRBV18	TRBJ2-5	.	.	TGTGCCAGCTCACCACCGGGACTCGAAGGGACCGAGACCCAGTACTTC	CASSPPGLEGTETQYF
TRBV7-2	TRBJ2-1	TRBD1	.	TGTGCCAGCAGCATCCGGGACAGGGGGATCGGTGAGCAGTTCTTC	CASSIRDRGIGEQFF
TRBV7-8	TRBJ2-7	.	.	TGTGCCAGCAGCTTAGGGGGTTCGTGGGAGCAGTACTTC	CASSLGGSWEQYF
TRBV25-1	TRBJ1-1	.	.	TGTGCCAGCAGTGTCCTCTCGAACACTGAAGCTTTCTTT	CASSVLSNTEAFF
TRBV7-3	TRBJ2-2	.	.	TGTGCCAGCAGCTCCCGTTGGGGAGGTACCGGGGAGCTGTTTTTT	CASSSRWGGTGELFF
TRBV28	TRBJ2-5	.	.	TGTGCCAGCAGCCAGTCCGGTCAAGAGACCCAGTACTTC	CASSQSGQETQYF
TRBV9	TRBJ2-1	.	.	TGTGCCAGCAGCGGTCCTTTTGGCAATGAGCAGTTCTTC	CASSGPFGNEQFF
TRBV18	TRBJ2-3	.	.	TGTGCCAGCTCACTAGTCTTGGGCACAGATACGCAGTATTTT	CASSLVLGTDTQYF
TRBV7-2	TRBJ2-1	.	.	TGTGCCAGCAGCTTAGCACAGGAAAGTGAGCAGTTCTTC	CASSLAQESEQFF
TRBV11-3	TRBJ2-1	.	.	TGTGCCAGCAGCTTAGATAATCGGGACAATGAGCAGTTCTTC	CASSLDNRDNEQFF
TRBV30	TRBJ2-7	.	.	TGTGCCTGGAGTGACCCCTACGAGCAGTACTTC	CAWSDPYEQYF
TRBV5-1	TRBJ2-1	.	once	TGCGCCAGCAGCTTGTCGAGGGACACCTCTTACAATGAGCAGTTCTTC	CASSLSRDTSYNEQFF
TRBV5-4	TRBJ1-1	TRBD1	.	TGTGCCAGCAGCCCTCCCGGGACAGGTCTTACTGAAGCTTTCTTT	CASSPPGTGLTEAFF